The count of the clone carrying this T cell receptor beta chain is one. This entry comes from a study of blood T cell repertoires in COVID-19. As for the study in general: PBMCs, B-cell-depleted T cells, or T cells provided the cDNA or gDNA that made up the material.

Original methodology: Amplifying reference gene primers gave estimates of nucleated cell counts. Libraries were prepared by immunoSEQ multiplex PCR; TCRdb keeps only in-frame clonotypes and omits some of them. The V and J calls and the clone size are those of that table, but D and trimming were determined from the DNA. The sample has about 250,000 clones, roughly 81% seen once. Participants spanned ages about 18 to 100 years and resided in roughly 22 US areas. Grouping used clinical history reported by participants in a survey and questionnaire. The germline CDR1 and CDR2 sequences are SQVTM and ANQGSEA. Trimming took 6 bases from V and 4 from J; bases not matched to a gene: 5. This CDR3 spans 12 amino acids.

This chain links TRBV29-1 with TRBJ1-1, with 7 bases that match TRBD1. The receptor was isolated from a woman aged 45 to 65 who had been exposed to COVID-19. The specimen was PBMCs or T cells enriched from blood (not recorded which). CDR3 loop: CSVAQGGTEAFF. CDR3 in DNA: TGCAGCGTCGCCCAGGGGGGCACTGAAGCTTTCTTT. The full variable domain, completed using reference TRBV29-1 and TRBJ1-1, is SAVISQKPSRDICQRGTSLTIQCQVDSQVTMMFWYRQQPGQSLTLIATANQGSEATYESGFVIDKFPISRPNLTFSTLTVSNMSPEDSSIYLCSVAQGGTEAFFGQGTRLTVV.